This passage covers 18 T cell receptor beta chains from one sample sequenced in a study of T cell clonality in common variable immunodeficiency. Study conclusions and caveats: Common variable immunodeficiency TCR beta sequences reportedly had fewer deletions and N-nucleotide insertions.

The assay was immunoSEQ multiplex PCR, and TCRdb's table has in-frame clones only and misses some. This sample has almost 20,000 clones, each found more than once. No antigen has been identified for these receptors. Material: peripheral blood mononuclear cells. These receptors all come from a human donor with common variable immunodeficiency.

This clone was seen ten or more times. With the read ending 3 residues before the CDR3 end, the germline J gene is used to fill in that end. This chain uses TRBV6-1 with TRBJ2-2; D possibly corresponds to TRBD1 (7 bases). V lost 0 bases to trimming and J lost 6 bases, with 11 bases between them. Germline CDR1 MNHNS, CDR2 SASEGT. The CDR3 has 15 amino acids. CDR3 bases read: TGTGCCAGCAGTGAAGCGGCAGGGGGGCCCGGGGAG. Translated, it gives CASSEAAGGPGE. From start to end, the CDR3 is CASSEAAGGPGELFF.

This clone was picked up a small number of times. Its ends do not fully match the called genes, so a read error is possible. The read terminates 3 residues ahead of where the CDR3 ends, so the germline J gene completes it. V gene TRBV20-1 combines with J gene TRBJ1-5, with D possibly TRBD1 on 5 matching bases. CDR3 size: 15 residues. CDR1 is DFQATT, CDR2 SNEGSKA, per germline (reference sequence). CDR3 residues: CSAREVGRGGQPQHF. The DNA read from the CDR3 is TGCAGTGCTCGAGAGGTTGGGAGGGGCGGTCAGCCC.

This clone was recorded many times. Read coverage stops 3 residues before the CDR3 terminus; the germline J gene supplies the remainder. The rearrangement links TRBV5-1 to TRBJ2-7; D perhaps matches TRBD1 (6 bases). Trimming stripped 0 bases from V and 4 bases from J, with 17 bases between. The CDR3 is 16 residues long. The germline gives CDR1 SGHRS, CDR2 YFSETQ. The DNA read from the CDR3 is TGCGCCAGCAGCTTGGGAGATGGGGGCAGGGGATACGAG. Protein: CASSLGDGGRGYE. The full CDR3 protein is CASSLGDGGRGYEQYF.

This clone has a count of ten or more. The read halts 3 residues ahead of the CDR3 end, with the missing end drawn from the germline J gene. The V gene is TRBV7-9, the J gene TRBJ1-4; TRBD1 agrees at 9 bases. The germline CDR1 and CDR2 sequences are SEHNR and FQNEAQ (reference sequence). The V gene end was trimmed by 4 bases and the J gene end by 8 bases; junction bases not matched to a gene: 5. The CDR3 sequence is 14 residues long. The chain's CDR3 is CASSSQGAPEKLFF. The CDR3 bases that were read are TGTGCCAGCAGCTCACAGGGGGCGCCGGAAAAA.

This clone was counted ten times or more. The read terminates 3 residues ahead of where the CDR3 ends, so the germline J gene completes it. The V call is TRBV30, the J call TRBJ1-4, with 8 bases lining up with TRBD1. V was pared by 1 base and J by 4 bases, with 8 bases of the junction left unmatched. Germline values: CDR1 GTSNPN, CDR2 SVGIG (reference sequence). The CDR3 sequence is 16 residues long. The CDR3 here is CAWSGSRTGRNEKLFF. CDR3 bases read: TGTGCCTGGAGTGGTTCGCGGACAGGGCGTAATGAAAAA.

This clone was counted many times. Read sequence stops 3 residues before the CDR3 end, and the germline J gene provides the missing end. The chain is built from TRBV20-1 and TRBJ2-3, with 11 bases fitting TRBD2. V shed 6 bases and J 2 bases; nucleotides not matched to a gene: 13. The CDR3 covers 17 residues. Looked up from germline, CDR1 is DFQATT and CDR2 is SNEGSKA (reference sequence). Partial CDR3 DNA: TGCAGTGCGAAACCTGCTAGCGGGAGGCTCTTCACAGATACG. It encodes CSAKPASGRLFTDT. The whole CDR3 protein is CSAKPASGRLFTDTQYF.

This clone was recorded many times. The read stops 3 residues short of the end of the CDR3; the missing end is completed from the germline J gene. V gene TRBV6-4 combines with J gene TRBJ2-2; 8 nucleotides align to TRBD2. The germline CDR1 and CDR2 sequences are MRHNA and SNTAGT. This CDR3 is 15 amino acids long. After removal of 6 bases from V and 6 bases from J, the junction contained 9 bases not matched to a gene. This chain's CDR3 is CASSPTGLVPGELFF. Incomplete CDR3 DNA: TGTGCCAGCAGCCCGACGGGACTAGTTCCCGGGGAG.

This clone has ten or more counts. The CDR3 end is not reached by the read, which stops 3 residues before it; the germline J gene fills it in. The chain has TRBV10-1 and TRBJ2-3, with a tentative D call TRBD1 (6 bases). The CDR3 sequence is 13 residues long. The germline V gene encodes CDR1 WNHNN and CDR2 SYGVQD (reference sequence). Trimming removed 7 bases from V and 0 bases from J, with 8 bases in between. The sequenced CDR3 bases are TGCGCCAGCACCGGGACAAGCACAGATACG. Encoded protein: CASTGTSTDT. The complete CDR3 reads CASTGTSTDTQYF.

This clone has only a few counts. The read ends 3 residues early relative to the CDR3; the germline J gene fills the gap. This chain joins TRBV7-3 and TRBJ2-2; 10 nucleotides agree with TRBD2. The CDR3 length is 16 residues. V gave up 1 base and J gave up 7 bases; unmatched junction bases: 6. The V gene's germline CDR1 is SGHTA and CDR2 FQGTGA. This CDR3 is CASSLNPSGSVGELFF. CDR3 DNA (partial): TGTGCCAGCAGCTTAAACCCTAGCGGGAGCGTCGGGGAG.

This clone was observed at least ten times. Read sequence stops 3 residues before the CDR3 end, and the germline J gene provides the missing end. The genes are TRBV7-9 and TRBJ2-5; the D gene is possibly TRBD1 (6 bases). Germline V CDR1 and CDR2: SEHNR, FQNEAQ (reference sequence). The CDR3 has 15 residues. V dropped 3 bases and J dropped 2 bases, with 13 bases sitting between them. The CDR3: CASSLPGATQETQYF. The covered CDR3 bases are TGTGCCAGCAGCTTGCCAGGGGCCACTCAAGAGACC.

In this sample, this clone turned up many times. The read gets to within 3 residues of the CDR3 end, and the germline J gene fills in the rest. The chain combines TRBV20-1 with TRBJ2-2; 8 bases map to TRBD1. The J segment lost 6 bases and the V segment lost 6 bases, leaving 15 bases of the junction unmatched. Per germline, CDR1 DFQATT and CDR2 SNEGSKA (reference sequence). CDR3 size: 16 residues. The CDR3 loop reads CSAYLGVRGQSGELFF. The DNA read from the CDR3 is TGCAGTGCCTATCTCGGCGTCAGGGGGCAATCCGGGGAG.

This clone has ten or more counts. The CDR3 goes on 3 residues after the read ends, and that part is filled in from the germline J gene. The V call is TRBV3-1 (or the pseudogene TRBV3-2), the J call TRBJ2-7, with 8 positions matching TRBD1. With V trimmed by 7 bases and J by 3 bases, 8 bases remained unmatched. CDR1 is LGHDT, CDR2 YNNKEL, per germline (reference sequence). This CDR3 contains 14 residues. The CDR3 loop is CASTRSGTGYEQYF. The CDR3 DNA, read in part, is TGTGCCAGCACAAGATCCGGGACAGGCTACGAG.

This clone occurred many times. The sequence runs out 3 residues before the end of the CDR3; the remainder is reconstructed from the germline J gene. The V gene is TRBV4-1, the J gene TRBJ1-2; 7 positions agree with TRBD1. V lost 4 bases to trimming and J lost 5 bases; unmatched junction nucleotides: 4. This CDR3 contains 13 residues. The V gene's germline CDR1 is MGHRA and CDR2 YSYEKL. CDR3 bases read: TGCGCCAGCAGCCCCCAGGGGGGATATGGC. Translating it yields CASSPQGGYG. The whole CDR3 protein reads CASSPQGGYGYTF.

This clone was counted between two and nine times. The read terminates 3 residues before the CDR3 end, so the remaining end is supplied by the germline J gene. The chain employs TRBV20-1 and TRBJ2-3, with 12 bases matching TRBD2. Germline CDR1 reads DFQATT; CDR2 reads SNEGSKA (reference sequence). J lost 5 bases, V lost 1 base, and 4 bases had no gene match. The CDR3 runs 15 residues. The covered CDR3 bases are TGCAGTGCTAGAGGACTAGCGGGAGCTTTAGATACG. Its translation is CSARGLAGALDT. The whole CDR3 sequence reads CSARGLAGALDTQYF.

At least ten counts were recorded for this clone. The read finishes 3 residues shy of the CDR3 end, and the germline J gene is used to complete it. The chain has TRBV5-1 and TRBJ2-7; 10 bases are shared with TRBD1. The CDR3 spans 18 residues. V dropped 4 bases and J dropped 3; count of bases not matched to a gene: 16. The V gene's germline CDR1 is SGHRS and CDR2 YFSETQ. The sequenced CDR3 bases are TGCGCCAGCAGCGGGGGTGCCCTGCCGACAGGGGGCTTCTACGAG. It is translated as CASSGGALPTGGFYE. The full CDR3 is CASSGGALPTGGFYEQYF.

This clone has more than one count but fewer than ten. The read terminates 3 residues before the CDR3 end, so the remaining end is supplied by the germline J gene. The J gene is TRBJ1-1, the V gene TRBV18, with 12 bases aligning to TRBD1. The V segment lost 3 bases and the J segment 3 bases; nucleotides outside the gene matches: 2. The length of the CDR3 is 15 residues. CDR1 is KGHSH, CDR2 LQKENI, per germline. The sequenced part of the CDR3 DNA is TGTGCCAGCTCACCCGGGACAGGGGGCTACACTGAA. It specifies CASSPGTGGYTE. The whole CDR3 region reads CASSPGTGGYTEAFF.

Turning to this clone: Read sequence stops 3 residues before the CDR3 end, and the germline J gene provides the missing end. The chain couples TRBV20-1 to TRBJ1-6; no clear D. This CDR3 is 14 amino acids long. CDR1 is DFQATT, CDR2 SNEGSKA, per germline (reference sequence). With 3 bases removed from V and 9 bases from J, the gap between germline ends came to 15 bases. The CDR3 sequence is CSASGQSDGSPLHF. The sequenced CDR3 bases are TGCAGTGCTAGTGGGCAGTCTGATGGTTCACCC.

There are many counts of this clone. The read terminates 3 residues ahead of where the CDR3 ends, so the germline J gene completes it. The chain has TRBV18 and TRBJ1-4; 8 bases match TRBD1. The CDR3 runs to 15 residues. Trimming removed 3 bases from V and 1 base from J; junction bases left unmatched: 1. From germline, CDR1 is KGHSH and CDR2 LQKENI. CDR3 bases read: TGTGCCAGCTCACCGGGGACAGGAACTAATGAAAAA. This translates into CASSPGTGTNEK. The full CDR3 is CASSPGTGTNEKLFF. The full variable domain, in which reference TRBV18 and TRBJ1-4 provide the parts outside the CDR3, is NAGVMQNPRHLVRRRGQEARLRCSPMKGHSHVYWYRQLPEEGLKFMVYLQKENIIDESGMPKERFSAEFPKEGPSILRIQQVVRGDSAAYFCASSPGTGTNEKLFFGSGTQLSVL.